The entry below describes one T cell receptor (beta chain). Its antigen is still unknown. This sample was included in a study of Tregs in tolerant kidney transplant recipients. Study-wide results and caveats: This study did not directly address biological reproducibility. Expanding Tregs on activated donor B cells appeared to best identify donor-specific TCRbeta clones. In tolerant patients, donor-specific Tregs outgrew total Tregs, suggesting antigen-driven expansion.

Mixed chimerism was transient after nonmyeloablative marrow transplants from related graft donors. CD4+CD25+CD127- Tregs, CD4+CD25- non-Tregs, CD4 and CD8 cells were sorted. Assay: immunoSEQ multiplex PCR; the TCRdb copy retains only in-frame clones and omits some. The sample holds more than 90,000 clones, roughly 93% seen once. Trimming left V 1 base short and J 6 bases short, with 15 bases between. Per germline, CDR1 LGHNA and CDR2 YSLEER. The CDR3 runs to 16 residues. The receptor comes from a human patient who received a combined kidney and bone marrow transplant. Some T cells may originate from the graft donor. The sample was CD4+ T cells from blood (PBMCs), taken 12 months after the transplant. J is TRBJ1-4 and V is TRBV4-3; tentative D call: TRBD1 (5 bases). The CDR3 reads CASSQASREVHEKLFF. The CDR3 DNA sequence: TGCGCCAGCAGCCAAGCGTCCAGGGAGGTCCATGAAAAACTGTTTTTT.